The source of this T cell receptor beta chain is a study of beta chain features in type 1 diabetes. Worth noting for this clone: The antigen is unknown.

Findings and limits, study-wide: Moderately but significantly shorter TCRB CDR3s were found in Type 1 diabetes patients in all four CD4+ subsets. In these data, an HLA type influence on TCRB rearrangement remained unresolved. In comparison with healthy donors, patients had naive, central memory and Treg TCRB repertoires that appeared more similar.

The CDR3 totals 17 residues. Germline V gene data show CDR1 as LGHNA and CDR2 as YNFKEQ. J gave up 0 bases and V 1 base, and 8 bases lay outside the gene matches. Each of the sorted populations had a purity greater than 98%. TCRB transcripts that were expressed got sequenced, as all of the isolated RNA had been reverse transcribed. The data were produced by immunoSEQ multiplex PCR, yet TCRdb's version contains in-frame clones alone and is incomplete. This table has approximately 250,000 clones, roughly 25% appearing once. The V gene is TRBV4-2, the J gene TRBJ2-7; 8 nucleotides align to TRBD2. Specimen: naive CD4+ T cells from blood. The TCR sequence derives from a woman aged 25 to 45 with type 1 diabetes. This CDR3 is CASSQGILADFSYEQYF. The CDR3 DNA is TGTGCCAGCAGCCAAGGCATACTAGCGGACTTCTCCTACGAGCAGTACTTC.